The T cell receptor (beta chain) described here comes from a study of blood T cell repertoires in COVID-19. CDR3 length equals 15 residues. Germline assignment: CDR1 LGHNA and CDR2 YNFKEQ. Trimming at V came to 4 bases and at J to 5 bases, leaving 8 bases not matched to a gene. Under the authors' procedure: The assay estimated nucleated cells by amplifying reference gene primers. Profiling relied on immunoSEQ multiplex PCR, and the TCRdb table lists in-frame clones only, not all of them. V, J and clone size are taken as reported in that table, and D and trimming were inferred from the DNA itself. The data show 110,000 or so clones, 85% seen once.

The rearrangement uses TRBV4-2 and TRBJ2-5; the match to TRBD2 covers 9 bases. Sequenced input: peripheral blood. The TCR was taken from a man aged 35-49 years with acute or convalescent COVID-19. In DNA form, the CDR3 reads TGTGCCAGCAGCCCAATAGCGGGGGCGCGGGAGACCCAGTACTTC. Protein: CASSPIAGARETQYF.